This T cell receptor (beta chain) was profiled in a study of PD-1 blockade in mismatch repair-deficient tumors. The data were produced by immunoSEQ multiplex PCR, yet TCRdb's version contains in-frame clones alone and is incomplete. Seen here are 70,000 to 95,000 clones, about 82% observed once, and the top ten hold around 5.1%. There are 14 residues in the CDR3. Looked up from germline, CDR1 is MNHEY and CDR2 is SMNVEV (reference sequence). Trimming pared 3 bases from V and 5 bases from J, leaving 13 bases between. This clonotype originated in an adult with mismatch repair-deficient cancer. Sequenced material: peripheral blood, taken 44 weeks after starting pembrolizumab. The chain employs TRBV27 and TRBJ1-1; perhaps TRBD1 as D (6 bases). The CDR3 DNA reads TGTGCCAGCAGTTTGGGGGGCGCCGCGACTGAAGCTTTCTTT. Its translation: CASSLGGAATEAFF.